One sample yielded the 31 T cell receptor beta chains listed below, sequenced in a study of beta chain features in type 1 diabetes. Antigens of these TCRs are unknown. Findings and limits, study-wide: A moderate, significant TCRB CDR3 shortening appeared in type 1 diabetes across four CD4+ subsets.

Sequencing targeted expressed TCRB transcripts, as all isolated RNA had been reverse transcribed. Generated by immunoSEQ multiplex PCR, the TCRdb table keeps only in-frame clones and is missing some. Among a few hundred thousand clones listed, about 15% were seen once. The sample comprised naive CD4+ T cells from blood. These receptors were collected from a young man with type 1 diabetes.

This clone was seen only a few times. CDR3 sequence (DNA): TGTGCCAGCTCACGCTCGGGACTGAACTACGAGCAGTACTTC. Its protein is CASSRSGLNYEQYF. The gene calls are TRBV18 and TRBJ2-7; perhaps TRBD2 as D (6 bases). Germline V CDR1 and CDR2: KGHSH, LQKENI. V was trimmed by 4 bases and J by 3 bases, leaving 13 bases between them. CDR3 length: 14 residues.

The chain recombines TRBV4-3 with TRBJ2-1, with 8 nucleotides matching TRBD2. Germline loops: CDR1 LGHNA, CDR2 YSLEER. This CDR3 comprises 16 residues. Unmatched junction bases numbered 7, after V lost 2 bases and J lost 4 bases. The CDR3 loop is CASSQILAGLYNEQFF. CDR3 DNA: TGCGCCAGCAGCCAAATATTAGCGGGATTGTACAATGAGCAGTTCTTC.

This clone was counted only a few times. This chain joins TRBV30 and TRBJ2-7; 7 nucleotides match TRBD1. V was pared by 3 bases and J by 5 bases, with 4 bases of the junction left unmatched. CDR1 GTSNPN and CDR2 SVGIG come from the germline V gene (reference sequence). The CDR3 has 12 residues. The CDR3 here is CAWSTTGDEQYF. CDR3 DNA: TGTGCCTGGAGCACAACAGGGGACGAGCAGTACTTC.

This clone has just a few counts. This chain joins TRBV28 and TRBJ2-3, with D perhaps TRBD2 (6 bases). This CDR3 is 13 amino acids long. V lost 3 bases to trimming and J lost 10 bases, with 14 bases between them. The germline V gene encodes CDR1 MDHEN and CDR2 SYDVKM. For the CDR3, the DNA is TGTGCCAGCAGTTTGGGCACTAGCTCCGCGCAGTATTTT. Translation: CASSLGTSSAQYF. Looking up the rest from reference TRBV28 and TRBJ2-3 gives the full variable domain: DVKVTQSSRYLVKRTGEKVFLECVQDMDHENMFWYRQDPGLGLRLIYFSYDVKMKEKGDIPEGYSVSREKKERFSLILESASTNQTSMYLCASSLGTSSAQYFGPGTRLTVL.

The V call is TRBV7-9, the J call TRBJ1-5; possible D gene TRBD1, 5 bases. V shed 1 base and J shed 5 bases, with 18 bases lying between them. The CDR3 has 17 amino acids. Germline V CDR1 and CDR2: SEHNR, FQNEAQ (reference sequence). This CDR3 reads CASSLGRGLKRDQPQHF. The CDR3 nucleotides are TGTGCCAGCAGCTTAGGGCGGGGCCTTAAGAGGGATCAGCCCCAGCATTTT.

This clone was observed a handful of times. The rearrangement uses TRBV27 and TRBJ2-7, with 8 bases identical to TRBD1. V shed 4 bases and J 6 bases; nucleotides not matched to a gene: 11. This CDR3 has 15 residues. The germline CDR1 and CDR2 sequences are MNHEY and SMNVEV (reference sequence). DNA for the CDR3: TGTGCCAGCAGTTCGTCCAGGGGGCGCCAGTCCGAGCAGTACTTC. Its protein product is CASSSSRGRQSEQYF.

In its sample, this clone was seen a few times. As DNA, the CDR3 is TGTGCCAGCAGCGTACAGGGGGCTAACAATTCACCCCTCCACTTT. Translation gives CASSVQGANNSPLHF. The chain combines TRBV9 with TRBJ1-6; 8 bases are shared with TRBD1. This CDR3 has 15 residues. Germline CDR1 is SGDLS and CDR2 is YYNGEE. V was clipped by 1 base and J by 7 bases; unmatched bases: 4.

This clone has more than one count but fewer than ten. The CDR3 coding sequence is TGTGCCAGCAGCCGGGATGGCTACGAGCAGTACTTC. Translated, it gives CASSRDGYEQYF. This sequence joins TRBV28 and TRBJ2-7; the D gene is possibly TRBD2 (5 bases). The V gene lost 6 bases and the J gene lost 3 bases, with 9 bases spanning the gap. The CDR3 is made up of 12 amino acids. CDR1 MDHEN and CDR2 SYDVKM come from the germline V gene.

This clone was seen a handful of times. V usage is TRBV6-5 and J usage is TRBJ1-1, with TRBD1 matching 10 bases. Germline V gives CDR1 MNHEY, CDR2 SVGAGI. This CDR3 is 15 amino acids long. The V and J ends lost 6 bases and 3 bases, in that order; junction bases with no gene match: 7. The CDR3, as DNA: TGTGCCAGCAGACCGACAGGGGGCCTAGACACTGAAGCTTTCTTT. It specifies CASRPTGGLDTEAFF.

The chain couples TRBV7-2 to TRBJ1-1, with D hard to call. The V end lost 1 base, the J end lost 3 bases, and 12 bases lay between the germline ends. Per the germline V gene, CDR1 is SGHTA and CDR2 is FQGNSA. This CDR3 has 15 amino acids. CDR3 in amino acids: CASSLVGLGDTEAFF. The CDR3 nucleotides are TGTGCCAGCAGCTTAGTTGGGCTCGGGGACACTGAAGCTTTCTTT.

The V gene is TRBV4-3, the J gene TRBJ2-7; D perhaps matches TRBD2 (5 bases). CDR3 size: 13 residues. The germline V gene has CDR1 LGHNA and CDR2 YSLEER. The CDR3 DNA follows: TGCGCCAGCAGCCAAGAGGCCGGGTCGGACTTGGTGGTC. Translated: CASSQEAGSDLVV.

This clone came up a few times. The chain carries TRBV18 and TRBJ2-5, with 11 bases matching TRBD2. V shed 4 bases, J shed 0 bases, and the junction held 7 bases outside the gene matches. Germline V lookup: CDR1 KGHSH, CDR2 LQKENI. This CDR3 is built from 17 residues. CDR3 nucleotide sequence: TGTGCCAGCTCACGACTAAGACTAGCGGGGAACCAAGAGACCCAGTACTTC. Protein sequence: CASSRLRLAGNQETQYF.

The sample holds a few counts of this clone. The gene calls are TRBV13 and TRBJ2-4; 9 nucleotides align to TRBD1. The CDR3 totals 17 residues. The J segment lost 5 bases and the V segment lost 6 bases, leaving 14 bases of the junction unmatched. CDR1 is PRHDT, CDR2 FYEKMQ, per germline (reference sequence). This chain's CDR3 is CASSRTGGRPRQNIQYF. The CDR3, as DNA: TGTGCCAGCAGTCGTACAGGGGGCCGCCCTCGTCAAAACATTCAGTACTTC.

This clone turned up a few times. The CDR3 coding sequence is TGTGCCAGCAGCGTGACAGGAGAGGGCTACACCTTC. This encodes CASSVTGEGYTF. The rearrangement links TRBV9 to TRBJ1-2, with D perhaps TRBD1 (6 bases). The CDR3 totals 12 residues. The germline V gene has CDR1 SGDLS and CDR2 YYNGEE. Trimming stripped 2 bases from V and 8 bases from J, with 10 bases between.

The chain links TRBV1 to TRBJ2-7; the table's D call TRBD1 went unverified against the DNA. TRBV1 has pseudogene status. The CDR3 is 11 residues long. CDR3 nucleotides: TGCACCAGCAGCTACACCTACGAGCAGTACTTC. This translates into CTSSYTYEQYF.

V usage is TRBV4-1 and J usage is TRBJ2-3, with 9 bases matching TRBD1. Germline V gives CDR1 MGHRA, CDR2 YSYEKL. The CDR3 is made up of 16 amino acids. V lost 5 bases and J lost 4; bases outside the gene matches: 10. Written as DNA, the CDR3 is TGCGCCAGCAGCTTTGACAGGGGGAGGGCACCAGATACGCAGTATTTT. It codes for CASSFDRGRAPDTQYF.

The chain combines TRBV9 with TRBJ1-1; the D gene is possibly TRBD1 (5 bases). Per germline, CDR1 SGDLS and CDR2 YYNGEE. The CDR3 runs to 15 residues. V shed 9 bases and J shed 4 bases, with 22 bases lying between them. The CDR3 protein is CATQTEGREATEAFF. CDR3 nucleotide sequence: TGTGCCACACAAACCGAGGGCAGGGAGGCCACTGAAGCTTTCTTT.

This clone showed up just a few times. J is TRBJ2-2 and V is TRBV11-2, with a weak D call TRBD1 (6 bases). V was trimmed by 2 bases and J by 6 bases, leaving 13 bases between them. This CDR3 has 15 amino acids. The germline V gene has CDR1 SGHAT and CDR2 FQNNGV. CDR3 protein: CASSLNIPGAGELFF. CDR3 nucleotide sequence: TGTGCCAGCAGCTTAAATATCCCAGGGGCCGGGGAGCTGTTTTTT.

V gene TRBV4-3 combines with J gene TRBJ1-1, with D maybe TRBD1 (6 bases). The CDR3 consists of 18 residues. Germline V gene sequence: CDR1 LGHNA, CDR2 YSLEER. V lost 2 bases to trimming and J lost 0 bases, with 19 bases between them. In DNA, the CDR3 is TGCGCCAGCAGCCAACGTGCCACGTACCGGGACATGAACACTGAAGCTTTCTTT. Translated, it gives CASSQRATYRDMNTEAFF.

There are a few counts of this clone. The CDR3 nucleotides are TGCGCCAGCACGTTAGGACAGGGCGAGGGTGAAGCTTTCTTT. It is translated as CASTLGQGEGEAFF. The chain uses TRBV4-3 and TRBJ1-1, with 8 bases aligning to TRBD1. This CDR3 comprises 14 residues. V trimming: 7 bases; J trimming: 7 bases; junction bases outside the gene matches: 11. CDR1 and CDR2 from the germline V gene are LGHNA and YSLEER.

The chain recombines TRBV30 with TRBJ2-7; the D gene is possibly TRBD2 (6 bases). CDR1 and CDR2 from the germline V gene are GTSNPN and SVGIG (reference sequence). CDR3 size: 13 residues. V dropped 8 bases and J dropped 5 bases, with 19 bases sitting between them. This chain's CDR3 is CAGARGGVHEQYF. The CDR3 region has the DNA TGTGCCGGCGCTAGGGGCGGGGTTCACGAGCAGTACTTC.

The chain couples TRBV21-1 to TRBJ1-2. TRBV21-1 is termed a pseudogene. This CDR3 region has 10 residues. The CDR3 is CASSNPSRTF. CDR3 sequence (DNA): TGTGCCAGCAGCAACCCGTCGCGTACCTTC.

The chain carries TRBV9 and TRBJ2-3; perhaps TRBD1 as D (6 bases). With 4 bases removed from V and 3 bases from J, the gap between germline ends came to 24 bases. This CDR3 spans 18 amino acids. Germline V gene sequence: CDR1 SGDLS, CDR2 YYNGEE. The DNA for the CDR3 is TGTGCCAGCAGCCGCGGAGAACGGGACACCCTTGGGACAGATACGCAGTATTTT. Its protein product is CASSRGERDTLGTDTQYF.

This rearrangement joins TRBV18 to TRBJ1-5; tentative D call: TRBD1 (6 bases). CDR3 size: 17 residues. The V end lost 3 bases, the J end lost 7 bases, and 22 bases lay between the germline ends. Per germline, CDR1 KGHSH and CDR2 LQKENI. The CDR3 region is CASSPVSQDRQGQPQHF. For the CDR3, the DNA is TGTGCCAGCTCACCTGTCTCCCAGGATCGTCAGGGGCAGCCCCAGCATTTT.

The chain has TRBV29-1 and TRBJ2-3, with 7 bases that match TRBD1. The CDR3 length is 15 residues. Germline CDR1 is SQVTM and CDR2 is ANQGSEA. V shed 3 bases and J 0 bases; nucleotides not matched to a gene: 6. The CDR3 loop is CSVDRGQSSTDTQYF. In nucleotides, the CDR3 is TGCAGCGTTGATAGGGGACAGTCTAGCACAGATACGCAGTATTTT.

The sample holds a few counts of this clone. The V and J genes are TRBV7-2 and TRBJ2-5, with D possibly matching TRBD2 (6 bases). Germline loops: CDR1 SGHTA, CDR2 FQGNSA. This CDR3 has 15 amino acids. V was clipped by 5 bases and J by 1 base, with 14 bases between them. The CDR3 here is CASSPYGRFQETQYF. CDR3 in DNA: TGTGCCAGCAGCCCTTATGGGAGGTTCCAAGAGACCCAGTACTTC.

This clone was seen a few times. The chain is built from TRBV4-2 and TRBJ2-7, with 10 bases identical to TRBD1. V was pared by 3 bases and J by 2 bases, with 4 bases of the junction left unmatched. The CDR3 is 15 residues long. In germline, CDR1 is LGHNA, CDR2 YNFKEQ. This CDR3 reads CASSQDRGTPYEQYF. The CDR3 DNA follows: TGTGCCAGCAGCCAGGACAGGGGGACCCCCTACGAGCAGTACTTC.

CDR3 DNA: TGCGCCAGCAGGGACAGGGAAACAGATACGCAGTATTTT. Amino acids: CASRDRETDTQYF. The chain links TRBV5-1 to TRBJ2-3, with 8 bases that match TRBD1. Germline values: CDR1 SGHRS, CDR2 YFSETQ. J was trimmed by 3 bases and V by 5 bases; bases with no gene match: 2. The CDR3 length is 13 residues.

There are a few counts of this clone. The CDR3 DNA sequence: TGTGCCAGCAGCTACCAGGACAGCACCTACGAGCAGTACTTC. Residues: CASSYQDSTYEQYF. The chain is built from TRBV5-5 and TRBJ2-7; D is perhaps TRBD1 (6 bases). The V end was cut by 3 bases, the J end by 2 bases, with 12 bases between. This CDR3 comprises 14 residues. Germline V gene sequence: CDR1 SGHKS, CDR2 YYEKEE (reference sequence).

The chain combines TRBV5-6 with TRBJ2-6; no firm D call. The CDR3 extends over 15 amino acids. The germline V gene encodes CDR1 SGHDT and CDR2 YYEEEE. Between the trimmed V and J ends, which lost 0 bases and 0 bases, there was a span of 4 bases. The CDR3 nucleotides are TGTGCCAGCAGCTTGGTACTCTCTGGGGCCAACGTCCTGACTTTC. Amino acids: CASSLVLSGANVLTF.

This clone was detected only a few times. The chain uses TRBV29-1 and TRBJ2-3; 8 positions agree with TRBD2. V gave up 6 bases and J gave up 1 base; unmatched junction bases: 6. Germline values: CDR1 SQVTM, CDR2 ANQGSEA. This CDR3 contains 14 residues. Here the CDR3 DNA reads TGCAGCGTCGATAGCGGGATCCGCACAGATACGCAGTATTTT. Protein sequence: CSVDSGIRTDTQYF.